A single sample is the source of the 11 T cell receptor beta chains below, sequenced in a study of T cells in Graves' hyperthyroidism and ophthalmopathy. Template material for amplifying TCR beta CDR3 regions consisted of RNA transcripts. HTBI primers were employed in a first-round RT-PCR of the TCR CDR3. TCRdb used MiXCR to reprocess the multiplex PCR reads, holding one entry per CDR3 protein. The table lists about 640,000 distinct CDR3 sequences, roughly 20% of them singletons. The sample comprised blood. The receptors here all came from a man aged 25 to 45 with Graves' ophthalmopathy.

This clonotype came up a few times. The chain carries TRBV16 and TRBJ1-5; D perhaps matches TRBD1 (5 bases). This CDR3 has 15 amino acids. Per the germline V gene, CDR1 is KGHSY and CDR2 is FQNENV. Between the trimmed V and J ends, which lost 4 bases and 0 bases, there was a span of 10 bases. The CDR3 nucleotides are TGTGCCAGCAGCCGGGACGGTGATAGCAATCAGCCCCAGCATTTT. This encodes CASSRDGDSNQPQHF.

This clonotype occurred many times. This chain connects TRBV11-2 to TRBJ1-4; D might be TRBD1 (5 bases). The CDR3 runs to 15 residues. Trimming cost V 3 bases and J 3 bases, with 11 bases left between them. Germline CDR1 reads SGHAT; CDR2 reads FQNNGV. The chain's CDR3 is CASSFYGTANEKLFF. CDR3 nucleotide sequence: TGTGCCAGCAGCTTCTACGGGACGGCTAATGAAAAACTGTTTTTT.

Remarks on this clonotype: This clone may be a read error of a much larger clone one base away. This chain uses TRBV27 with TRBJ2-7; D perhaps matches TRBD1 (6 bases). The closer fit of TRBJ2-1 to the DNA end suggests the J call may be wrong. This CDR3 spans 15 amino acids. CDR1 is MNHEY and CDR2 is SMNVEV in the germline V gene (reference sequence). CDR3 nucleotide sequence: TGTGCCAGCAGCTTCGGACAGTTAAGCTCCTACGAGCAGTTCTTC. As protein: CASSFGQLSSYEQFF.

This clonotype occurred many times. Here the CDR3 DNA reads TGTGCCAGCAGCTTATACGGGAATGGCTACACCTTC. This translates into CASSLYGNGYTF. The chain employs TRBV7-2 and TRBJ1-2; D not resolved. Germline values: CDR1 SGHTA, CDR2 FQGNSA. This CDR3 contains 12 residues. Trimming shortened V by 2 bases and J by 6 bases, and 7 bases separated the two germline ends.

The table lists this clonotype with a few counts. The rearrangement uses TRBV20-1 and TRBJ2-7; 9 nucleotides match TRBD2. The germline V gene encodes CDR1 DFQATT and CDR2 SNEGSKA (reference sequence). V was pared by 0 bases and J by 3 bases, with 6 bases of the junction left unmatched. The CDR3 runs 15 residues. The CDR3 loop is CSARDASGVGYEQYF. The CDR3 DNA sequence: TGCAGTGCTAGAGATGCTAGCGGGGTGGGCTACGAGCAGTACTTC.

V usage is TRBV29-1 and J usage is TRBJ2-7; no clear D gene. The V end lost 1 base, the J end lost 4 bases, and 17 bases lay between the germline ends. Germline V CDR1 and CDR2: SQVTM, ANQGSEA. The length of the CDR3 is 15 residues. DNA for the CDR3: TGCAGCGTTGAAGTGGGGTATGGTGGCGGATACGAGCAGTACTTC. Protein: CSVEVGYGGGYEQYF.

This clonotype has at least ten counts. The V call is TRBV3-1, the J call TRBJ2-2; D is unresolved. CDR1 LGHDT and CDR2 YNNKEL come from the germline V gene (reference sequence). Trimming removed 4 bases at V and 6 bases at J, with 6 bases between. The CDR3 contains 12 residues. In DNA, the CDR3 is TGTGCCAGCAGCCGTAGGGCCGGGGAGCTGTTTTTT. Encoded protein: CASSRRAGELFF. Combining the CDR3 with reference TRBV3-1 and TRBJ2-2 gives the whole variable domain DTAVSQTPKYLVTQMGNDKSIKCEQNLGHDTMYWYKQDSKKFLKIMFSYNNKELIINETVPNRFSPKSPDKAHLNLHINSLELGDSAVYFCASSRRAGELFFGEGSRLTVL.

A few counts support this clonotype. This sequence joins TRBV29-1 and TRBJ2-7; D may be TRBD2 (6 bases). V was cut by 5 bases and J by 6 bases, with 14 bases left in between. The length of the CDR3 is 12 residues. Looked up from germline, CDR1 is SQVTM and CDR2 is ANQGSEA. CDR3 in amino acids: CSVPEGQGEQYF. The CDR3 DNA sequence: TGCAGCGTTCCGGAGGGCCAAGGCGAGCAGTACTTC.

Only a few counts were recorded for this clonotype. The CDR3 protein is CASSEGGGVTYEQYF. The CDR3 region has the DNA TGTGCCAGCAGTGAAGGTGGGGGTGTGACCTACGAGCAGTACTTC. This chain uses TRBV6-1 with TRBJ2-7; D may correspond to TRBD1 or TRBD2 (5 bases each). CDR1 is MNHNS and CDR2 is SASEGT in the germline V gene. V lost 1 base and J lost 2, with 12 bases in between. CDR3 length equals 15 residues.

This clonotype was found a few times. This CDR3 is CASRPGLAADTQYF. Written as DNA, the CDR3 is TGTGCCAGCAGGCCGGGACTAGCAGCAGATACGCAGTATTTT. The chain has TRBV6-1 and TRBJ2-3; 9 bases line up with TRBD2. From germline, CDR1 is MNHNS and CDR2 SASEGT. This CDR3 has 14 residues. V gave up 6 bases and J gave up 4 bases; unmatched junction bases: 5.

The J gene is TRBJ2-7, the V gene TRBV7-2, with 7 positions matching TRBD1. CDR3 length equals 14 residues. The junction had 3 bases not matched to a gene; V was cut back by 3 bases and J by 1 base. CDR1 and CDR2 (germline): SGHTA, FQGNSA. CDR3 sequence reads: CASSFLTGSYEQYF. For the CDR3, the DNA is TGTGCCAGCAGCTTCCTGACAGGGTCCTACGAGCAGTACTTC.